The 4 T cell receptor beta chains given below trace back to one sample, sequenced in a study of blood T cells in healthy people across ages. Combining a sample-barcoded 5' primer with a J-beta primer mix, a second PCR ran for 7 to 11 cycles. TCRdb fed the 5' RACE reads into MiXCR, producing one record per CDR3 protein. The repertoire holds fewer than 2,000,000 distinct CDR3 sequences, with approximately 40% as singletons. Sequencing was carried out using blood. All receptors come from a human donor in good health.

This clonotype was counted only a few times. The chain uses TRBV7-9 and TRBJ1-5; no firm D call. The V end was cut by 2 bases, the J end by 7 bases, with 9 bases between. The CDR3 sequence is 13 residues long. Germline lookup yields CDR1 SEHNR and CDR2 FQNEAQ (reference sequence). This chain's CDR3 is CASSLMEEQPQHF. The DNA for the CDR3 is TGTGCCAGCAGCTTAATGGAGGAACAGCCCCAGCATTTT.

The chain carries TRBV5-1 and TRBJ2-2; 7 bases map to TRBD1. CDR3 length: 16 amino acids. Germline-derived CDR1 and CDR2 are SGHRS and YFSETQ. The V and J ends lost 0 bases and 6 bases, in that order; junction bases with no gene match: 8. The CDR3 here is CASSLAERGRAGELFF. CDR3 DNA: TGCGCCAGCAGCTTGGCCGAAAGGGGGCGCGCCGGGGAGCTGTTTTTT.

This chain uses TRBV5-1 with TRBJ2-3; 9 nucleotides align to TRBD1. CDR3 size: 19 residues. CDR1 and CDR2 (germline): SGHRS, YFSETQ. The V segment lost 4 bases and the J segment 0 bases; nucleotides outside the gene matches: 15. CDR3 sequence (DNA): TGCGCCAGCAGCCTGGGAACAGGGGGCGATTCTTATAGCACAGATACGCAGTATTTT. Translating it yields CASSLGTGGDSYSTDTQYF.

This clonotype has a handful of counts. The chain couples TRBV7-6 to TRBJ1-1; D is uncertain. The germline CDR1 and CDR2 sequences are SGHVS and FNYEAQ. The CDR3 runs 15 residues. V was cut by 7 bases and J by 3 bases, with 18 bases left in between. CDR3 protein: CASTALLGSDTEAFF. CDR3 nucleotide sequence: TGTGCCAGCACCGCACTGTTGGGTTCGGACACTGAAGCTTTCTTT.